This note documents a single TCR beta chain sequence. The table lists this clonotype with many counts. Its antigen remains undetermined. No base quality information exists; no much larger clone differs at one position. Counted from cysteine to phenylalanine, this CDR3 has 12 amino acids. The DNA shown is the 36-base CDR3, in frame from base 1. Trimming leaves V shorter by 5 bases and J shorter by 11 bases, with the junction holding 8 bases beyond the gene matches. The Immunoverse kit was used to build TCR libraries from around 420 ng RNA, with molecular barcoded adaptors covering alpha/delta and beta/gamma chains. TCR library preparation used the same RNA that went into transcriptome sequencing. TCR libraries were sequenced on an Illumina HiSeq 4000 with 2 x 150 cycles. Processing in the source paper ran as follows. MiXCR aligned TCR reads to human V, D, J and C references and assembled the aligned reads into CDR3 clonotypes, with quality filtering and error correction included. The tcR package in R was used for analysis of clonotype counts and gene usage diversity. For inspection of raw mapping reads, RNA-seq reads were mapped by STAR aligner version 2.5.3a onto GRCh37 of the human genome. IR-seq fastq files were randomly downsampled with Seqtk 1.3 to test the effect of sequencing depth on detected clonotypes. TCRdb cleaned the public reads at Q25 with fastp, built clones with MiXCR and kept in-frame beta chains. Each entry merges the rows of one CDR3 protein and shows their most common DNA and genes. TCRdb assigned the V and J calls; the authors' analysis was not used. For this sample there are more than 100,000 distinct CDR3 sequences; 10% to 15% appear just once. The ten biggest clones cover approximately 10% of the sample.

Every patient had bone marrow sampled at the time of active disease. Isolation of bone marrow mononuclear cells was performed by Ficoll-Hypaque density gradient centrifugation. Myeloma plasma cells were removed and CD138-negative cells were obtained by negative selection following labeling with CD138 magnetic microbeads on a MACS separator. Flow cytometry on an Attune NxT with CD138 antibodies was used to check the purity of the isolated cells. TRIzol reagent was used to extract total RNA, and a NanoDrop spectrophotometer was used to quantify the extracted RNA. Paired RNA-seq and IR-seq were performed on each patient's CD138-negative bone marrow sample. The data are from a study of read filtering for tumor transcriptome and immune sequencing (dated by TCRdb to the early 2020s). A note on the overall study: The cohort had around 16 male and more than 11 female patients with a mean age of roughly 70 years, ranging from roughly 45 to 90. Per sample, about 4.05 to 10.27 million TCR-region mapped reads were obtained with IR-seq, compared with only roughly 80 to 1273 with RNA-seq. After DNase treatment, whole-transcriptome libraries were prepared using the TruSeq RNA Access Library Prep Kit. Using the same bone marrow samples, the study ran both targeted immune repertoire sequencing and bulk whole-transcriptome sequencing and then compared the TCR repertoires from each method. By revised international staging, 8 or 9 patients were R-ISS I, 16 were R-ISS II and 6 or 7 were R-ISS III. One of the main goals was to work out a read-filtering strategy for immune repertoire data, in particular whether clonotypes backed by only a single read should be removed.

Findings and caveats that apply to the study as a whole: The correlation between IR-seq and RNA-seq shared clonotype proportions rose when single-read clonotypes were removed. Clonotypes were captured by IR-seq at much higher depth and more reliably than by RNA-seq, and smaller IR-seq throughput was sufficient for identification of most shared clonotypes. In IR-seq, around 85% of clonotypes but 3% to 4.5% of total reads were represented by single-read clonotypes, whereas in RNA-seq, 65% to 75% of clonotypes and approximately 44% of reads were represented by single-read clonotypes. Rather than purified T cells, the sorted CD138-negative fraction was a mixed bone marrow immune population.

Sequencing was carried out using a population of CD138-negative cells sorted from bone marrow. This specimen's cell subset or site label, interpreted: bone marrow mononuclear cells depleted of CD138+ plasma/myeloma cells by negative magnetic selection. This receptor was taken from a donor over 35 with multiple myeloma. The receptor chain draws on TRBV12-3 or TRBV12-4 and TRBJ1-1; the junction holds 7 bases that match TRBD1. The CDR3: CASSLGQSAAFF. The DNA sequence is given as TGTGCCAGCAGTCTGGGACAGTCTGCGGCTTTCTTT.